This TCR beta chain was profiled in a study of T cell responses to AZD1222 COVID-19 vaccine (dated by TCRdb to about 2021). As for the study more broadly: Because spike-specific TCR depth and breadth did not differ between the two schedules, AZD1222 recipients who got a second dose at roughly 4 weeks were pooled with those who got a second dose at roughly 12 weeks. TCR sequencing was performed for some 250 trial participants, of whom 200 to 210 were given two doses of AZD1222 and roughly 25 were given two doses of MenACWY control vaccine. Enrollment into the trials was organized by age into subgroups of 18-55, 56-69 and 70-plus years, and those subgroups contained roughly 150, 30 and 60 TCR-sequenced participants, respectively.

Spanning cysteine to phenylalanine, the CDR3 consists of 11 amino acids. Only the CDR3 region is kept as DNA, spanning 33 bases read in frame from base 1. A remark on this clone: Its antigen remains undetermined. Base quality data are lacking; no much larger clone is found one base away.

The CDR3 regions of human TCRbeta chains were analyzed by immunosequencing. The paper's processing steps were these. TCRs in the repertoires were compared against a reference library of SARS-CoV-2-specific TCRs that had been generated with the MIRA antigen-specificity platform. Breadth meant the fraction of unique TCRs that were SARS-CoV-2-associated, whereas depth meant the fraction of total T cells that were SARS-CoV-2-associated. Each spike-specific TCR was assigned to its reactive spike region and to a CD4 or CD8 class using the MIRA data. Log10-transformed breadth and depth values were compared by one-way ANOVA with Sidak's multiple comparisons tests. Not all clones reach the TCRdb copy of this immuneACCESS table, which keeps in-frame sequences only. Checked studies attribute under half of the gap to unresolved V genes and leave the rest unexplained. The DNA was the basis for D and trimming; V, J and clone size are from that table. The sample has 55,000 to 75,000 clones on record, approximately 90% of them singletons. The ten largest clones represent around 4.9% of the sample.

Interpreted using the paper, the time point label stands for: baseline before first vaccination. Vaccinee samples came from UK trials COV001 and COV002, including a single-blind randomized controlled phase 2/3 trial of AZD1222 (ChAdOx1 nCoV-19) in healthy adults. Trial participant PBMC samples were collected at day 0 and day 28 after the second dose for TCRbeta chain sequencing. Paper-wide results and their limitations: After two AZD1222 doses, both the breadth and the depth of spike-specific TCRs were significantly higher than at day 0 and than in MenACWY recipients. Epitopes outside the regions mutated in the B.1.351 and B.1.1.7 variants were reportedly recognized by nearly half of the unique spike-specific TCRs. No day 14 peak-response samples were available, so repertoires were characterized only after the peak T cell response. Most participants were white British and females outnumbered males, and the authors suggested that clonal diversity may have been underestimated. Conclusions about previously exposed vaccinees are limited because only five or six AZD1222 recipients were SARS-CoV-2 seropositive at baseline. CD4 TCRs associated with the vaccine covered the entire spike protein, and the dominant responses were in regions 160-218 and 743-854. The 56-69-year group was small, and its depth increase did not reach significance, likely because of low power.

The sample consisted of peripheral blood, taken on day 0 of AZD1222 vaccination. The V gene is TRBV21-1 and the J gene is TRBJ1-5; the listed D gene, TRBD1, was not tested against the DNA. TRBV21-1 represents a pseudogene. This receptor was taken from an adult in good health. CDR3 loop: CARTPRWPQHF. The DNA is TGTGCCAGAACACCCCGCTGGCCCCAGCATTTT.